This T cell receptor beta chain was identified in a study of T cell responses to AZD1222 COVID-19 vaccine. Clones were read by immunoSEQ multiplex PCR, and TCRdb kept only the in-frame ones, dropping some. This sample has 120,000 or so clones; roughly nine tenths occur once, and the top ten carry approximately 30%. CDR1 is KGHSH, CDR2 LQKENI, per germline. The CDR3 has 14 amino acids. V lost 3 bases and J 10 bases, leaving 13 bases between the germline ends. Sequenced here: peripheral blood, sampled on day 0 of AZD1222 vaccination. This chain uses TRBV18 with TRBJ1-6; D perhaps matches TRBD1 (5 bases). The clonotype comes from an adult in good health. The CDR3 region has the DNA TGTGCCAGCTCACCCGCGGGGCGGGAGTCACCCCTCCACTTT. Translating gives CASSPAGRESPLHF.